Sequencing of this T cell receptor (beta chain) was carried out in a study of immune cell composition in non-small cell lung cancer (TCRdb year 2017). Regarding the research as a whole: Histologic subtype, mostly lung adenocarcinoma or squamous cell carcinoma, was determined with H&E together with p63, CK5, Napsin A and TTF-1 immunohistochemistry. TCR-beta sequencing (Adaptive Biotechnologies) was performed on 33 to 40 paired NSCLC tumour and non-adjacent lung specimens plus 26 tumour-only specimens. In supplementary cohort #1, which comprised some eleven lung adenocarcinoma cases, paired tumour/lung TCR-beta sequencing was performed and TIL populations were generated so that tumour reactivity could be assessed. A few tumour specimens that had TCR-beta data belonged to rare histological subtypes and were left out of the subtype comparisons.

A two-step multiplex PCR amplified TCR-beta CDR3 regions from genomic DNA, and the second step of the PCR added Illumina-compatible adaptors. As a commercial immunoSEQ service, TCR-beta immunosequencing was carried out on an Illumina platform. The paper's processing steps were these. Two measures summarised the repertoires: productive clonality, and Top 10 Clones, meaning the percentage of T-cell templates coming from the ten most frequent sequences. Values for productive clonality spanned 0 to 1, where a value of 1 indicated a monoclonal population. Tumour-associated clones were defined as sequences comprising at least 0.1% of tumour T-cell templates but absent from matched non-adjacent lung, identified via log10 scatter plots. Analyses were done in GraphPad Prism7 and R, with Student's t-tests for two-group comparisons, ANOVA for stages, and linear regression for relationships. What TCRdb holds here is the immuneACCESS table cut down to in-frame rearrangements. Part of the clones is not present; checked against another copy, under half of the missing clones reflect an unresolved V gene, and the others are unexplained. The D gene and trimming were derived from the DNA, and the V and J assignments and clone size from that table. The sample table holds 5,000 or so clones, of which about two thirds were seen once. About 14% of the sample comes from the top ten.

Normal lung samples were non-adjacent lung tissue taken as far from the tumour as possible, at least 3 cm away, from the same patient. Genomic DNA was isolated with the QIAamp DNA kit from frozen aliquots of single-cell suspensions that had not been sorted. Tissues were received within 2 hours of resection and were immediately processed into single-cell suspensions. Tissue was mechanically dissociated and enzymatically digested with DNase I, collagenase I and hyaluronidase for approximately 32 minutes at 37 °C, then filtered and RBC-lysed. Findings and caveats that apply to the study as a whole: The reactivity cohort included only around nine cases, and whether tumour-reactive clones share sequences with the dominant in vivo tumour-associated clones was not shown. Across ten to eleven adenocarcinoma cases, the maximal tumour-associated clone frequency showed a strong correlation with TIL tumour reactivity, but overall clonality showed no such correlation. Nearly half of NSCLC cases had tumour-associated clones >0.5%, with around 74% of squamous carcinomas showing such clones compared with less than 35% of adenocarcinomas. No significant correlation was found between tumour TCR-beta clonality and smoking pack-years.

Turning to this clone: Its binding antigen is unknown. Base quality data are lacking; no much larger clone is found one base away.

The V end gives up 1 base and the J end 3 bases, leaving 6 bases in the junction not matched to a gene. From its cysteine to its phenylalanine, the CDR3 spans 15 amino acids. Here the CDR3 DNA is all that survives: 45 bases in frame from base 1. The germline V gene yields LGHNA for CDR1 and YSLEER for CDR2. The sequenced sample was non-adjacent lung tissue. The sequence links TRBV4-3 to TRBJ2-7, with 7 bases matching TRBD1. The sequence was collected from a human donor with non-small cell lung cancer. The nucleotide sequence is TGCGCCAGCAGCCAAGGCGGACAGGCCATCTACGAGCAGTACTTC. It is translated as CASSQGGQAIYEQYF.